This TCR beta chain stems from a study of blood T cell repertoires in COVID-19. Study-level information: From the United States, Italy and Spain came samples of acute and convalescent COVID-19. PBMCs, B-cell-depleted T cells, or T cells were the source of the cDNA or gDNA that made up the material.

V was clipped by 4 bases and J by 5 bases; unmatched bases: 13. Germline assignment: CDR1 SGHRS and CDR2 YFSETQ. CDR3 length: 16 residues. Per the original data handling: The assay estimated nucleated cells by amplifying reference gene primers. TCRdb's copy holds only in-frame clones and misses some; the assay was immunoSEQ multiplex PCR. That table is the source of V, J and clone size, and D and trimming were worked out from the DNA. The table has some 200,000 clones, around 83% seen once. Sequencing was done on a sample of PBMCs or T cells enriched from blood (not recorded which). This rearrangement joins TRBV5-1 to TRBJ2-7; 9 bases line up with TRBD1. This clonotype originated in a woman aged 35 to 49 with acute COVID-19. DNA of the CDR3: TGCGCCAGCAGCCCGGGGGGTGGGACAGGGTCCCACGAGCAGTACTTC. As protein: CASSPGGGTGSHEQYF.